A single TCR beta chain is shown here with its context. What it binds is unknown. This entry belongs to a study of cytomegalovirus exposure and HLA in healthy donors. Study-level points and caveats: Reportedly, diagnosis of cytomegalovirus status by the classifier showed high specificity and sensitivity. Likely technical artifact: a cluster of highly shared sequence variants.

It was with 60 Vbeta and 13 Jbeta primers that the PCR ran. Original methodology: Roughly 9.9 million shared chains were among the roughly 80 million unique TCR beta chains that a later analysis counted. Sequencing was performed with immunoSEQ multiplex PCR; in TCRdb, only in-frame clones are kept and a portion is missing. V, J and clone size derive from that table, while D and trimming were established from the DNA sequence. The sample lists about 120,000 clones, over 65% occurring once. The CDR3 has 17 residues. V was pared by 1 base and J by 0 bases, with 9 bases of the junction left unmatched. Germline V gene lookup returns CDR1 MGHRA and CDR2 YSYEKL.

The clonotype originates from a woman aged 18-29 years in good health and CMV-seronegative. This rearrangement joins TRBV4-1 to TRBJ2-7, with 7 bases identical to TRBD1. The sequenced sample consisted of PBMCs. CDR3 DNA: TGCGCCAGCAGCCAAGCCACGGGACAGCTAAGCTCCTACGAGCAGTACTTC. Its translation is CASSQATGQLSSYEQYF.